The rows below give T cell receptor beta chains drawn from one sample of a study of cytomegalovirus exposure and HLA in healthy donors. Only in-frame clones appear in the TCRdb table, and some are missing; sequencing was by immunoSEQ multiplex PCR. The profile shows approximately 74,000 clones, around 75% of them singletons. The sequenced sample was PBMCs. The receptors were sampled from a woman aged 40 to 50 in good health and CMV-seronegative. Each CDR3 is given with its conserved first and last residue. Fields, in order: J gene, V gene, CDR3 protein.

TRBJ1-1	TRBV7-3	CASSLTKTAEAFF
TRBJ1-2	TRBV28	CASSPPNRDGYTF
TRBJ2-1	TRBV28	CASSLLLRLAGGPLEQFF
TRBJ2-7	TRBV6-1	CASSGAHSPYEQYF
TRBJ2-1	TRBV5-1	CASSLVAGAPYNEQFF
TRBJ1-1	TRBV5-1	CASSLTPGGVEAFF
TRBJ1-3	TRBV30	CAVGTGAGNTIYF
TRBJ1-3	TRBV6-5	CASSGYFSGNTIYF
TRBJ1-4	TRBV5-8	CASSLEGQADEKLFF
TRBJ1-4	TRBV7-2	CASSPGQRREKLFF
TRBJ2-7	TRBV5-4	CASSQHYDTSGYYEQYF
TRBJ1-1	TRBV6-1	CASSDLIIREAFF
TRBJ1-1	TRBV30	CAWSVFGGGTEAFF
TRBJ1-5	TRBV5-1	CASSAGTEQFIHQPQHF
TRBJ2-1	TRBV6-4	CASSDSGTSGPNEQFF
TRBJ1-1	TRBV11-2	CASSFGKGTEAFF
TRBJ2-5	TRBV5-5	CASSWLTGEQETQYF
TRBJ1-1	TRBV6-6	CASRLQGQNTEAFF
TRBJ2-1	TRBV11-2	CASSAQQGARNEQFF
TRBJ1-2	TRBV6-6	CASIGGDYGYTF
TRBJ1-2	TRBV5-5	CASSIWTENYGYTF
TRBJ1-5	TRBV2	CASTERTNNQPQHF
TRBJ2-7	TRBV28	CASSLMLAGMEQYF
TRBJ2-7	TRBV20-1	CSARRGYEQYF
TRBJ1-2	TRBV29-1	CSVEEGSSRGYTF
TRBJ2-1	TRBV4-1	CASSPYTSGGANNEQFF
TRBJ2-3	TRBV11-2	CASSLPKRTSGIPDTQYF
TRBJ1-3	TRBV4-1	CASSQGQHGRNTIYF
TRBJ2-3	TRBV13	CASSPTGGSTDTQYF
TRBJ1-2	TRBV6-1	CASIPDSNYGYTF
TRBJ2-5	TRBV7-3	CASSPRSTGREETQYF
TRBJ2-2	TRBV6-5	CASSWSNAGELFF
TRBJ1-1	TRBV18	CASSPAREGTEAFF
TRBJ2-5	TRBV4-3	CASSQEGASGSGRVQETQYF
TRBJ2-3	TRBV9	CASSVGAGGGTDTQYF
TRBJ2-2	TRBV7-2	CASSHRALAGTGELFF
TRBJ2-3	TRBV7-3	CASSPLGLAVTDTQYF
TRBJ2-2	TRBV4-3	CASSQGPAGTNTGELFF
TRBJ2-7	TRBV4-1	CASSQASGLAGAYEQYF
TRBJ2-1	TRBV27	CASSPLGGGAAYNEQFF
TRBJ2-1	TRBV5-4	CASSPRAGQGWNEQFF
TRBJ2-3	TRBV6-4	CASSLTSGSTDTQYF